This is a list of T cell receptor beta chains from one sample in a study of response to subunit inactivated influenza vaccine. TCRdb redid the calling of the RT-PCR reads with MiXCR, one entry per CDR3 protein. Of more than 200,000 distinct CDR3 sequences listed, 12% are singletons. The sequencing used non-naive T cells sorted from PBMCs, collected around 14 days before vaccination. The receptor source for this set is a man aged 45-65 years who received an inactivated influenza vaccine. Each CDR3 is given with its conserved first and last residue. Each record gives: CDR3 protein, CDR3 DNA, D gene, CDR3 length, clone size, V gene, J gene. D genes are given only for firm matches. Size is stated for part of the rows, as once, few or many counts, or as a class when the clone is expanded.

CDR3: CASSLGYEQFF
DNA: TGTGCCAGCAGCCTAGGATATGAGCAGTTCTTC
D: NA
length: 11
size: NA
V: TRBV3-1
J: TRBJ2-1

CDR3: CASSQPPGGNSGNTIYF
DNA: TGCGCCAGCAGCCAACCGCCGGGGGGCAACTCTGGAAACACCATATATTTT
D: NA
length: 17
size: NA
V: TRBV4-1
J: TRBJ1-3

CDR3: CASRDSPSSYEQYF
DNA: TGTGCCAGCAGGGACAGTCCTTCCTCCTACGAGCAGTACTTC
D: NA
length: 14
size: many
V: TRBV6-1
J: TRBJ2-7

CDR3: CASSLLGSGRFSYNEQFF
DNA: TGTGCCAGCAGTTTATTAGGTAGCGGGAGGTTCAGCTACAATGAGCAGTTCTTC
D: TRBD2
length: 18
size: NA
V: TRBV28
J: TRBJ2-1

CDR3: CASSLDNRGPSRGASFVANVLTF
DNA: TGTGCCAGCAGCTTAGATAACCGGGGACCATCGCGCGGGGCTAGTTTTGTGGCCAACGTCCTGACTTTC
D: NA
length: 23
size: few
V: TRBV11-2
J: TRBJ2-6

CDR3: CASCPTGMNNEQFF
DNA: TGTGCCAGCTGCCCGACAGGGATGAACAATGAGCAGTTCTTC
D: TRBD1
length: 14
size: NA
V: TRBV7-9
J: TRBJ2-1

CDR3: CASLEGGGGPYEQYF
DNA: TGTGCCAGTCTTGAAGGTGGCGGGGGCCCTTACGAGCAGTACTTC
D: NA
length: 15
size: few
V: TRBV6-1
J: TRBJ2-7

CDR3: CASSLEGQGSYEQYF
DNA: TGTGCCAGCAGCTTGGAGGGACAGGGTAGTTACGAGCAGTACTTC
D: TRBD1
length: 15
size: NA
V: TRBV5-5
J: TRBJ2-7

CDR3: CATSDSLRQGETQYF
DNA: TGTGCCACCAGTGATTCCCTTCGACAGGGGGAGACCCAGTACTTC
D: TRBD1
length: 15
size: NA
V: TRBV24-1
J: TRBJ2-5

CDR3: CASRVFFSMNTEAFF
DNA: TGTGCCAGCAGGGTCTTTTTCTCTATGAACACTGAAGCTTTCTTT
D: NA
length: 15
size: many
V: TRBV12-3/TRBV12-4
J: TRBJ1-1

CDR3: CASSLGSGRTGREQFF
DNA: TGCGCCAGCAGTCTCGGTAGCGGCCGAACCGGAAGGGAGCAGTTCTTC
D: NA
length: 16
size: many
V: TRBV5-1
J: TRBJ2-1

CDR3: CASSYPFDRSSGANVLTF
DNA: TGTGCCAGCAGTTACCCCTTTGACAGGAGCTCTGGGGCCAACGTCCTGACTTTC
D: NA
length: 18
size: NA
V: TRBV6-5
J: TRBJ2-6

CDR3: CASREDWGNTEAFF
DNA: TGCGCCAGCAGGGAGGATTGGGGAAACACTGAAGCTTTCTTT
D: NA
length: 14
size: many
V: TRBV5-1
J: TRBJ1-1

CDR3: CSVVIWRGGLSSYNEQFF
DNA: TGCAGCGTTGTTATATGGCGCGGCGGATTGAGCTCCTACAATGAGCAGTTCTTC
D: NA
length: 18
size: NA
V: TRBV29-1
J: TRBJ2-1

CDR3: CASSTSSGGYNEQFF
DNA: TGTGCCAGCAGCACTTCTAGCGGGGGGTACAATGAGCAGTTCTTC
D: TRBD2
length: 15
size: NA
V: TRBV6-1
J: TRBJ2-1

CDR3: CASSGMRDIQYF
DNA: TGTGCCAGCAGCGGAATGAGGGACATTCAGTACTTC
D: NA
length: 12
size: many
V: TRBV6-1
J: TRBJ2-4

CDR3: CASSLGARRETQYF
DNA: TGTGCCAGCAGCTTAGGAGCGAGACGGGAGACCCAGTACTTC
D: NA
length: 14
size: few
V: TRBV11-2
J: TRBJ2-5

CDR3: CASSPGTGRGSTEAFF
DNA: TGCGCCAGCAGCCCGGGGACAGGGAGAGGTAGCACTGAAGCTTTCTTT
D: TRBD1
length: 16
size: NA
V: TRBV4-1
J: TRBJ1-1

CDR3: CASSLSGTGANYGYTF
DNA: TGTGCCAGCAGTTTATCGGGCACAGGGGCTAACTATGGCTACACCTTC
D: TRBD1
length: 16
size: NA
V: TRBV12-3/TRBV12-4
J: TRBJ1-2

CDR3: CASSLSPSGAYNEQFF
DNA: TGTGCCAGCAGCCTCTCCCCTAGCGGGGCCTACAATGAGCAGTTCTTC
D: TRBD2
length: 16
size: few
V: TRBV14
J: TRBJ2-1